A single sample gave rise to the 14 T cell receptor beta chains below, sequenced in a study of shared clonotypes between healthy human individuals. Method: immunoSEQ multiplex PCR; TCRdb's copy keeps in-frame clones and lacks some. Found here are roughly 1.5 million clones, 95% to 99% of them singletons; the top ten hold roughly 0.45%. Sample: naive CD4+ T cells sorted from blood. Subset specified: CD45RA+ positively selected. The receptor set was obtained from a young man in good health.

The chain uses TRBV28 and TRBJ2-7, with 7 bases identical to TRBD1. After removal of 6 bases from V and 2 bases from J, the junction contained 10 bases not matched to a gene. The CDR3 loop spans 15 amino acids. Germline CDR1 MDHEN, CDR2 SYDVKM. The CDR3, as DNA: TGTGCCAGCAGGGCGAGAACGGGACAGACCTACGAGCAGTACTTC. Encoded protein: CASRARTGQTYEQYF.

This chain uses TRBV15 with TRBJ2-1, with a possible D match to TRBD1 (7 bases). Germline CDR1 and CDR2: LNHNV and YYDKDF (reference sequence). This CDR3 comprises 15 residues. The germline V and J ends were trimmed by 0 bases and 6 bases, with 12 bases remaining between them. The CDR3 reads CATSRDLEGANEQFF. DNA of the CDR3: TGTGCCACCAGCAGAGATCTGGAGGGGGCCAATGAGCAGTTCTTC.

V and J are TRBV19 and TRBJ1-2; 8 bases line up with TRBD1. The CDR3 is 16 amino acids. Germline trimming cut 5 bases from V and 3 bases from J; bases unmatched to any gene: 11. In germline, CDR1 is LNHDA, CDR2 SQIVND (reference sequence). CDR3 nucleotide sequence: TGTGCCAGTAGTGACGACGGGGCAGGGGGCGACTATGGCTACACCTTC. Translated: CASSDDGAGGDYGYTF.

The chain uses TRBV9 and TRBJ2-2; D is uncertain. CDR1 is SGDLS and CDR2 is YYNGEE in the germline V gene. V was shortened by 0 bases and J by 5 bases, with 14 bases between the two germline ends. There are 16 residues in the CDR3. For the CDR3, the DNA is TGTGCCAGCAGCGTAGGAAGGGTTCCAAGGACCGGGGAGCTGTTTTTT. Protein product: CASSVGRVPRTGELFF.

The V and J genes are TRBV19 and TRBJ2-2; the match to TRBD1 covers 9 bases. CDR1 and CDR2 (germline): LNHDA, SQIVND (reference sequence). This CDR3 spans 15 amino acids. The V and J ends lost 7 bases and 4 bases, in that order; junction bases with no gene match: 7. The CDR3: CASNGGQGVTGELFF. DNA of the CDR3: TGTGCCAGTAACGGGGGACAGGGCGTCACCGGGGAGCTGTTTTTT. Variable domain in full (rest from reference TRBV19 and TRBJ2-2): DGGITQSPKYLFRKEGQNVTLSCEQNLNHDAMYWYRQDPGQGLRLIYYSQIVNDFQKGDIAEGYSVSREKKESFPLTVTSAQKNPTAFYLCASNGGQGVTGELFFGEGSRLTVL.

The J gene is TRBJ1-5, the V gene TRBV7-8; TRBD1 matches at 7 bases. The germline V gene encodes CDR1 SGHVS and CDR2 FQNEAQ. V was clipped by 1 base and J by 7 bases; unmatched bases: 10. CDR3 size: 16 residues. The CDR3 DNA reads TGTGCCAGCAGCTTAGTCTTAGGGGGCCGAGGACAGCCCCAGCATTTT. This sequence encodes CASSLVLGGRGQPQHF.

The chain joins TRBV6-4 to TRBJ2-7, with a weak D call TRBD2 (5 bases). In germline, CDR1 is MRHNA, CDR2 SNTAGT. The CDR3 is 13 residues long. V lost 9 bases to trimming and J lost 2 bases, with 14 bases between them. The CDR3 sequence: CARQNGIPYEQYF. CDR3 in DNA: TGTGCCAGACAAAACGGGATTCCCTACGAGCAGTACTTC.

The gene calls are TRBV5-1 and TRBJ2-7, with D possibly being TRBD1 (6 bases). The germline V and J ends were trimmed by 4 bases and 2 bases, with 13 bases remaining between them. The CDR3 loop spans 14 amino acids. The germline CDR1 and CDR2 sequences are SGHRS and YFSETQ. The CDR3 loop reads CASSLDSVTYEQYF. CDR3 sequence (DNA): TGCGCCAGCAGCCTGGACAGTGTTACCTACGAGCAGTACTTC.

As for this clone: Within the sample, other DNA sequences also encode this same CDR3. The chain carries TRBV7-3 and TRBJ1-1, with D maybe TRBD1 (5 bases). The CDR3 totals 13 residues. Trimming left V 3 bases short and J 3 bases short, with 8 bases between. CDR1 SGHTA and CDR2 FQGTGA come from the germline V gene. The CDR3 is CASSFSGDTEAFF. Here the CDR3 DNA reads TGTGCCAGCAGCTTTTCGGGGGACACTGAAGCTTTCTTT.

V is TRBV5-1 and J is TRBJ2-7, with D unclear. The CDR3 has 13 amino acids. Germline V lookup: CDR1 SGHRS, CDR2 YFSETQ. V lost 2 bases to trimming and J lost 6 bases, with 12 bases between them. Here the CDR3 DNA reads TGCGCCAGCAGCTTTGTCACCAGGCGCGAGCAGTACTTC. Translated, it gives CASSFVTRREQYF.

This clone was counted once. CDR3 bases: TGCGCCAGCAGCACGGCGCAGGGTCGCAATGAGCAGTTCTTC. It encodes CASSTAQGRNEQFF. The V gene is TRBV5-1, the J gene TRBJ2-1; D possibly corresponds to TRBD1 (5 bases). The CDR3 runs 14 residues. V was cut by 4 bases and J by 6 bases, with 14 bases left in between. The germline V gene has CDR1 SGHRS and CDR2 YFSETQ.

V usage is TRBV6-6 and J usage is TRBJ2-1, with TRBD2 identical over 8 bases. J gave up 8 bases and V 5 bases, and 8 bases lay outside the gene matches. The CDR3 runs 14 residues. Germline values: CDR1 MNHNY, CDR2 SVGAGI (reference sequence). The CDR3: CASSPGLVLDEQFF. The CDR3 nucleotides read TGTGCCAGCAGTCCGGGACTAGTTTTAGATGAGCAGTTCTTC.

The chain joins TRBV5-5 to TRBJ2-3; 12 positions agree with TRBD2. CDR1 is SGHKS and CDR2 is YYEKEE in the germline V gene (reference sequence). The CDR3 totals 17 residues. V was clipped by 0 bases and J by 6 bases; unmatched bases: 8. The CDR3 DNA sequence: TGTGCCAGCAGCTTGGTAGCTAGCGGGAGGGCCTGGGATACGCAGTATTTT. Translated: CASSLVASGRAWDTQYF.

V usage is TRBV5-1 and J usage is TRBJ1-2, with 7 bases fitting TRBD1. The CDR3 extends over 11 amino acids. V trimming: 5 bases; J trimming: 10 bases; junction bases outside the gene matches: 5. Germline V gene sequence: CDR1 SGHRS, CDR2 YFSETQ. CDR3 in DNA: TGCGCCAGCAGGTTGCAGGGGGACTACACCTTC. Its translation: CASRLQGDYTF.